Many counts were recorded for the clone carrying this TCR beta chain. Diagnosis rested on symptoms, serum thyroxine and TRAb, thyroid ultrasound, and orbital computed tomography. Amplified TCR beta CDR3 regions came from RNA transcripts. An initial round of RT-PCR targeting the TCR CDR3 relied on the HTBI primer set. TCRdb passed the multiplex PCR reads through MiXCR, listing each CDR3 protein once. This sample carries hundreds of thousands of distinct CDR3 sequences, 15% to 19% of them seen once, and the ten largest clones take 13% to 15%. This entry belongs to a study of T cells in Graves' hyperthyroidism and ophthalmopathy. In germline, CDR1 is DFQATT, CDR2 SNEGSKA (reference sequence). Trimming left V 5 bases short and J 12 bases short, with 20 bases between. The CDR3 runs 13 residues.

Material: blood. This clonotype originated in a woman younger than 35 with Graves' hyperthyroidism. The rearrangement uses TRBV20-1 and TRBJ2-1; D is possibly TRBD1 (5 bases). The chain's CDR3 is CSAWRPTPQGQFF. CDR3 DNA: TGCAGTGCTTGGCGACCTACTCCCCAGGGGCAGTTCTTC.